This T cell receptor beta chain was sequenced for a study of T cell changes during pregnancy in multiple sclerosis. This CDR3 spans 14 amino acids. The V end was cut by 0 bases, the J end by 1 base, with 5 bases between. Germline CDR1 reads SGHRS; CDR2 reads YFSETQ. Data came from immunoSEQ multiplex PCR; TCRdb stores just in-frame clones and leaves some out. Here the sample spans tens of thousands of clones, roughly 92% being singletons. Sample: peripheral blood, taken in the third trimester of pregnancy. This sequence originates from a female donor in good health, enrolled as a control in a pregnancy study. The chain employs TRBV5-1 and TRBJ1-3; D is ambiguous. The CDR3 DNA sequence: TGCGCCAGCAGCTTGGTCGCGTCTGGAAACACCATATATTTT. It translates to CASSLVASGNTIYF.